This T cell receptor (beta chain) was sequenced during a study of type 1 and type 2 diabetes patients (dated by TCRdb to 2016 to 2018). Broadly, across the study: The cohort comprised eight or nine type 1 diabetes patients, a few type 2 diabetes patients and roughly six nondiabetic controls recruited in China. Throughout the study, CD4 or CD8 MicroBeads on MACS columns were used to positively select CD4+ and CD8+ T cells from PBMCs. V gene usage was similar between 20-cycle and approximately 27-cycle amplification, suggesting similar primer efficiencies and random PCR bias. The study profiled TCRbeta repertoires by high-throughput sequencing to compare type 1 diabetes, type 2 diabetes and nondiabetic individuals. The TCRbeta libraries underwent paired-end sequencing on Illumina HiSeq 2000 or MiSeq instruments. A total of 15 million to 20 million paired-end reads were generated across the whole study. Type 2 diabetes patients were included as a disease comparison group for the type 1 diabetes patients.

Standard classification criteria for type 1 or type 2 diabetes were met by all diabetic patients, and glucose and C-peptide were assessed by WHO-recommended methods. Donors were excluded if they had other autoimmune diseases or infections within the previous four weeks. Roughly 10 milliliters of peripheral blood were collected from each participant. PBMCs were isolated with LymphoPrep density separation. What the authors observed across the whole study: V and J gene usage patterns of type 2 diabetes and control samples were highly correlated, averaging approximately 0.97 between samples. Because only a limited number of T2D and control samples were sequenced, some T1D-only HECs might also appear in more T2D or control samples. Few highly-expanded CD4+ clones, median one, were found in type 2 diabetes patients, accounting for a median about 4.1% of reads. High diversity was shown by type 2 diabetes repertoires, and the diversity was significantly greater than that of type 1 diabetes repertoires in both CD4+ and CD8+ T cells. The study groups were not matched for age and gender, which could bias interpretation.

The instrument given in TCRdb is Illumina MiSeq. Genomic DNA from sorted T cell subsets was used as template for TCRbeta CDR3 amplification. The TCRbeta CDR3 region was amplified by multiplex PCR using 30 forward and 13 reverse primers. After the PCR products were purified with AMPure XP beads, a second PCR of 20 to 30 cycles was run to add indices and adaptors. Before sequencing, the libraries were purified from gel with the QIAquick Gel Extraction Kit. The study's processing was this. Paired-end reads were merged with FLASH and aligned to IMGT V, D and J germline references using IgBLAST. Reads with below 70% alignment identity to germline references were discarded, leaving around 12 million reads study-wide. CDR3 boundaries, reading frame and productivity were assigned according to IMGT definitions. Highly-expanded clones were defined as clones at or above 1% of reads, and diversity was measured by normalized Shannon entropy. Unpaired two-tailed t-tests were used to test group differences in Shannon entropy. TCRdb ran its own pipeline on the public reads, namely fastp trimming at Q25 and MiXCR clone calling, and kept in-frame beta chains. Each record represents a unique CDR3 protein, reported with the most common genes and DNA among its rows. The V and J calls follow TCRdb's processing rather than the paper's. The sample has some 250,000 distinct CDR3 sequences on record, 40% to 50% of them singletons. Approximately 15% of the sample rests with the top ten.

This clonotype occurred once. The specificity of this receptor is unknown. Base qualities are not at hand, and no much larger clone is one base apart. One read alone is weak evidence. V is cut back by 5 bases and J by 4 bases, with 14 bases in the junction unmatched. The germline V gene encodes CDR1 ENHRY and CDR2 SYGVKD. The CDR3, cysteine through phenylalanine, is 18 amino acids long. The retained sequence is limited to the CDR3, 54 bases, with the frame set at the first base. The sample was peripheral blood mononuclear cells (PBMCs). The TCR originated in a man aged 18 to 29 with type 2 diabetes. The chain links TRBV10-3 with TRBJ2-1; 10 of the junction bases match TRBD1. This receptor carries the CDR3 CAISWRGGQGVIYNEQFF. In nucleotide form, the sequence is TGTGCCATCAGTTGGAGGGGTGGACAGGGGGTTATTTACAATGAGCAGTTCTTC.